These T cell receptor beta chains were read from a single sample in a study of CD8+ T cells in alopecia areata. Data came from immunoSEQ multiplex PCR; TCRdb stores just in-frame clones and leaves some out. The data hold about 150,000 clones, with around 57% observed a single time. The specimen sequenced was CD4+ T cells sorted from blood. These receptors were taken from a human donor in good health. CDR3s include the opening cysteine and the closing phenylalanine or tryptophan. Fields, in order: V gene, D gene, J gene, clone size, CDR3 protein, CDR3 DNA. The D gene is left open where the match is weak. Rows give clone size only sometimes, using once, few, many, or a class for an expanded clone.

TRBV29-1,.,TRBJ2-1,few,CSVGNNEQFF,TGCAGCGTTGGTAACAATGAGCAGTTCTTC
TRBV7-9,.,TRBJ1-5,.,CASSLGGDQPQHF,TGTGCCAGCAGCTTAGGAGGGGATCAGCCCCAGCATTTT
TRBV6-5,.,TRBJ2-1,.,CASSQPPGRTAIF,TGTGCCAGCAGCCAACCCCCAGGGCGAACAGCTATCTTC
TRBV29-1,TRBD1,TRBJ2-7,few,CSVEVSTGSEQYF,TGCAGCGTTGAAGTTTCGACAGGGAGCGAGCAGTACTTC
TRBV2,.,TRBJ2-7,.,CASMANQPYEQYF,TGTGCCAGCATGGCAAATCAACCCTACGAGCAGTACTTC
TRBV7-3,.,TRBJ2-2,.,CASSGYTGELFF,TGTGCCAGCAGTGGGTACACCGGGGAGCTGTTTTTT
TRBV25-1,.,TRBJ2-3,.,CASSDYGGSTDTQYF,TGTGCCAGCAGTGATTACGGGGGAAGCACAGATACGCAGTATTTT
TRBV5-1,.,TRBJ2-3,.,CASSLGGSRTTDTQYF,TGCGCCAGCAGCTTGGGTGGGTCCAGGACCACAGATACGCAGTATTTT
TRBV10-3,TRBD1,TRBJ2-2,few,CATKPGTANTGELFF,TGTGCCACCAAACCCGGGACAGCTAACACCGGGGAGCTGTTTTTT
TRBV2,TRBD2,TRBJ2-7,.,CASSATSGVVYEQYF,TGTGCCAGCAGTGCAACTAGCGGAGTGGTCTACGAGCAGTACTTC
TRBV29-1,.,TRBJ1-2,.,CSAAPIVTGTGGYTF,TGCAGCGCCGCCCCCATAGTAACAGGTACTGGCGGCTACACCTTC
TRBV5-4,.,TRBJ1-2,.,CASSLPVSHYGYTF,TGTGCCAGCAGCTTGCCGGTATCCCACTATGGCTACACCTTC
TRBV5-1,TRBD1,TRBJ2-7,.,CASSLLGTERGEQYF,TGCGCCAGCAGCTTGCTAGGGACAGAGAGGGGCGAGCAGTACTTC
TRBV27,TRBD2,TRBJ2-3,.,CASSPLAGTHSDTQYF,TGTGCCAGCAGTCCCCTAGCGGGAACTCATTCAGATACGCAGTATTTT
TRBV25-1,.,TRBJ2-5,.,CASKQGKETQYF,TGTGCCAGCAAGCAGGGGAAAGAGACCCAGTACTTC
TRBV28,TRBD1,TRBJ1-5,.,CASSPWQGEGSNQPQHF,TGTGCCAGCAGCCCCTGGCAGGGGGAAGGGAGCAATCAGCCCCAGCATTTT
TRBV29-1,TRBD2,TRBJ2-1,.,CSVTVAGAGEQFF,TGCAGCGTTACGGTAGCGGGAGCGGGCGAGCAGTTCTTC
TRBV15,TRBD2,TRBJ2-7,few,CATSRTRDYLAEQYF,TGTGCCACCAGCAGAACCCGGGACTACCTCGCCGAGCAGTACTTC
TRBV5-6,.,TRBJ1-5,.,CASSFWEGRGNQPQHF,TGTGCCAGCAGCTTTTGGGAGGGCCGTGGAAATCAGCCCCAGCATTTT
TRBV1,.,TRBJ1-5,.,CTSSQGGTERGNQPQHF,TGCACCAGCAGCCAAGGGGGAACGGAAAGGGGCAATCAGCCCCAGCATTTT
TRBV12-5,.,TRBJ2-3,.,CASGPGRDTQYF,TGTGCTAGTGGACCTGGAAGGGATACGCAGTATTTT
TRBV29-1,.,TRBJ1-2,.,CSVVPGAESYGYTF,TGCAGCGTTGTCCCCGGGGCCGAATCCTATGGCTACACCTTC